A selection of T cell receptor beta chains follows, all from one sample in a study of blood T cell repertoires in COVID-19. TCRdb's table, derived via immunoSEQ multiplex PCR, lists solely in-frame clones and lacks some. Of roughly 100,000 clones listed, 92% were seen once; the top ten hold more than 1.5%. Sequenced: peripheral blood. The receptors here all came from a woman in her forties or fifties with COVID-19, enrolled during active disease. CDR3s include the opening cysteine and the closing phenylalanine or tryptophan. Each record gives: clone size, J gene, D gene, V gene, CDR3 protein, CDR3 DNA. A D gene is named only where the DNA matches it firmly. Clone size, where shown, is once, few, many, or a class for clones that have expanded.

few TRBJ1-1 TRBD1 TRBV7-2 CASSLRTGGGPAEAFF TGTGCCAGCAGCTTGAGGACAGGGGGTGGGCCGGCTGAAGCTTTCTTT
NA TRBJ1-1 NA TRBV29-1 CSVEGGWIEGAFF TGCAGCGTTGAAGGTGGGTGGATTGAGGGAGCTTTCTTT
NA TRBJ2-1 NA TRBV29-1 CSVEESSYNEQFF TGCAGCGTTGAAGAGAGCTCCTACAATGAGCAGTTCTTC
NA TRBJ1-5 NA TRBV27 CASSTGNSNQPQHF TGTGCCAGCAGCACAGGAAATAGCAATCAGCCCCAGCATTTT
NA TRBJ2-6 TRBD1 TRBV14 CASSQGTGLPGANVLTF TGTGCCAGCAGCCAAGGGACAGGGCTACCTGGGGCCAACGTCCTGACTTTC
NA TRBJ1-5 TRBD1 TRBV19 CASRTGTGNQPQHF TGTGCCAGTAGGACAGGGACGGGCAATCAGCCCCAGCATTTT
NA TRBJ1-2 TRBD1 TRBV3-1/TRBV3-2 CASSLQGEGYTF TGTGCCAGCAGCCTTCAGGGGGAAGGCTACACCTTC
NA TRBJ2-3 TRBD2 TRBV5-6 CASSLKTSGGFTDTQYF TGTGCCAGCAGCTTGAAGACTAGCGGGGGATTCACAGATACGCAGTATTTT
NA TRBJ1-2 TRBD1 TRBV19 CASSLLALTGAYGYTF TGTGCCAGTAGTCTTTTAGCACTCACAGGGGCCTATGGCTACACCTTC
NA TRBJ2-7 NA TRBV28 CASGPTQGWYF TGTGCCAGCGGTCCAACTCAGGGGTGGTACTTC
NA TRBJ2-3 TRBD2 TRBV4-2 CASSQEDSGGTDTQYF TGTGCCAGCAGCCAAGAAGACTCGGGGGGGACAGATACGCAGTATTTT
NA TRBJ1-2 NA TRBV21-1 CASSKDRIRGTGYTF TGTGCCAGCAGCAAAGATCGGATAAGGGGAACTGGCTACACCTTC
NA TRBJ1-4 TRBD1 TRBV19 CASAGQGANEKLFF TGTGCCAGTGCGGGACAGGGGGCTAATGAAAAACTGTTTTTT
NA TRBJ1-5 NA TRBV6-5 CASRLGGFQPQHF TGTGCCAGCAGGTTAGGGGGTTTTCAGCCCCAGCATTTT
NA TRBJ1-1 NA TRBV28 CASRSPLDGNTEAFF TGTGCCAGCAGATCTCCCCTAGACGGGAACACTGAAGCTTTCTTT
NA TRBJ2-2 NA TRBV11-3 CASSLEPVGGELFF TGTGCCAGCAGCTTAGAACCCGTCGGCGGGGAGCTGTTTTTT
NA TRBJ1-1 NA TRBV19 CASRIQGGITEAFF TGTGCCAGTAGAATACAGGGAGGAATTACTGAAGCTTTCTTT
few TRBJ2-3 NA TRBV7-2 CASSLAEAVDTQYF TGTGCCAGCAGCTTAGCTGAAGCGGTGGATACGCAGTATTTT
NA TRBJ1-1 NA TRBV11-3 CASSFGGGRNTEAFF TGTGCCAGCAGCTTCGGGGGGGGCCGGAACACTGAAGCTTTCTTT
NA TRBJ1-2 TRBD1 TRBV6-6 CASSYVGQGVYGYTF TGTGCCAGCAGTTACGTTGGACAGGGCGTCTATGGCTACACCTTC
NA TRBJ1-2 NA TRBV7-9 CASSFTTGGTANYGYTF TGTGCCAGCAGCTTTACGACCGGCGGCACCGCCAACTATGGCTACACCTTC
NA TRBJ2-2 TRBD1 TRBV28 CASTDEGQGAFGGELFF TGTGCCAGCACCGATGAGGGACAGGGGGCTTTTGGCGGGGAGCTGTTTTTT
NA TRBJ2-6 NA TRBV27 CASSLLRTYSGANVLTF TGTGCCAGCAGCTTGCTTAGAACCTACTCTGGGGCCAACGTCCTGACTTTC
NA TRBJ2-1 TRBD1 TRBV24-1 CATSDWRQGVGNEQFF TGTGCCACCAGTGATTGGAGACAGGGAGTAGGCAATGAGCAGTTCTTC
NA TRBJ1-5 NA TRBV15 CATSSPLGAPQHF TGTGCCACCAGCAGCCCCCTAGGCGCGCCCCAGCATTTT
NA TRBJ2-7 TRBD2 TRBV10-3 CAISNSGGLAYEQYF TGTGCCATCAGTAATAGCGGGGGGCTCGCCTACGAGCAGTACTTC
once TRBJ2-2 NA TRBV6-5 CASSRGLSTGELFF TGTGCCAGCAGCCGAGGACTGTCCACCGGGGAGCTGTTTTTT
NA TRBJ2-1 NA TRBV21-1 CASSKGRGEQFF TGTGCCAGCAGCAAAGGCAGGGGTGAGCAGTTCTTC
NA TRBJ1-4 NA TRBV11-3 CASSPKGANEKLFF TGTGCCAGCAGCCCTAAAGGAGCTAATGAAAAACTGTTTTTT
NA TRBJ2-3 NA TRBV9 CASRDSTTDTQYF TGTGCCAGCAGAGACAGCACCACAGATACGCAGTATTTT
NA TRBJ1-2 NA TRBV20-1 CSAPEYGYTF TGCAGTGCTCCAGAATATGGCTACACCTTC
NA TRBJ1-1 TRBD1 TRBV11-2 CASSSIPGAEGTGYTEAFF TGTGCCAGCAGCTCAATTCCAGGGGCCGAAGGGACAGGGTATACTGAAGCTTTCTTT
NA TRBJ2-7 NA TRBV13 CASSLGSRKYF TGTGCCAGCAGCTTAGGGTCCAGAAAGTACTTC
once TRBJ1-2 TRBD1 TRBV18 CASVSDREANGYTF TGTGCCAGCGTAAGCGACAGGGAAGCTAATGGCTACACCTTC
NA TRBJ2-1 TRBD2 TRBV7-6 CASSLQAGGHNEQFF TGTGCCAGCAGCTTACAAGCGGGGGGGCACAATGAGCAGTTCTTC
NA TRBJ1-5 NA TRBV24-1 CATSDPRQVNQPQHF TGTGCCACCAGTGATCCGAGACAGGTCAATCAGCCCCAGCATTTT
NA TRBJ2-5 TRBD2 TRBV24-1 CATSDFGGGNKETQYF TGTGCCACCAGTGATTTCGGCGGGGGGAATAAAGAGACCCAGTACTTC
NA TRBJ2-7 NA TRBV19 CASRGGMHEQYF TGTGCCAGTAGGGGGGGAATGCACGAGCAGTACTTC
NA TRBJ1-5 NA TRBV27 CASSSSSNQPQHF TGTGCCAGCAGCTCGTCTAGCAATCAGCCCCAGCATTTT
NA TRBJ1-2 NA TRBV19 CASRASGGVGSYTF TGTGCCAGTCGGGCGTCGGGAGGGGTTGGTAGCTACACCTTC
NA TRBJ1-1 TRBD1 TRBV14 CASSQGTGGTEAFF TGTGCCAGCAGCCAGGGGACAGGGGGCACTGAAGCTTTCTTT
NA TRBJ2-5 NA TRBV19 CASSFQRTRESTQYF TGTGCCAGTAGTTTCCAGAGGACTCGAGAGAGTACCCAGTACTTC
NA TRBJ1-2 NA TRBV11-3 CASSLVRGGGYTF TGTGCCAGCAGCTTAGTCAGGGGTGGCGGCTACACCTTC
NA TRBJ2-3 NA TRBV11-2 CASSLSDGMADTQYF TGTGCCAGCAGCTTATCTGACGGGATGGCCGATACGCAGTATTTT
NA TRBJ2-2 NA TRBV4-1 CASREGTGELFF TGCGCCAGCAGAGAGGGAACCGGGGAGCTGTTTTTT
NA TRBJ1-3 TRBD1 TRBV2 CASSMDRTTGNTIYF TGTGCCAGCAGTATGGACAGGACTACTGGAAACACCATATATTTT
once TRBJ2-2 NA TRBV5-1 CASSPRPDRSNTGELFF TGCGCCAGCAGCCCTCGCCCGGACAGATCGAACACCGGGGAGCTGTTTTTT